This TCR beta chain is from a study of blood T cell repertoires in COVID-19. Across the study: Nucleic acid was either cDNA or gDNA, and it came from T cells, B-cell-depleted T cells, or PBMCs.

The length of the CDR3 is 15 residues. The V gene lost 4 bases and the J gene lost 0 bases, with 9 bases spanning the gap. The germline gives CDR1 KGHSH, CDR2 LQKENI. Profiled with immunoSEQ multiplex PCR; TCRdb holds only in-frame clones, not every one. Among over 150,000 clones listed, approximately 94% were seen once. This clone was detected a few times. Sequencing used peripheral blood. The J gene is TRBJ2-2, the V gene TRBV18; TRBD1 is a possible D gene (6 bases). The source of this sequence is a man aged 25-45 years with COVID-19, enrolled during active disease. This CDR3 reads CASSLQGTNTGELFF. The CDR3 DNA follows: TGTGCCAGCTCACTCCAGGGGACGAACACCGGGGAGCTGTTTTTT.